What follows are 3 T cell receptor beta chains derived from one specimen sequenced in a study of T-cell reconstitution after alpha-beta-depleted transplantation in children. It was with unique molecular identifiers that the TCRbeta library was prepared. One entry per CDR3 protein results from TCRdb running MiXCR on the PCR reads. Seen here are approximately 83,000 distinct CDR3 sequences, roughly an eighth observed once, and the top ten hold roughly 14%. The sample in question was PBMCs from the stem cell graft donor, obtained from the stem cell graft. All receptors come from a human donor who donated a stem cell graft to a child with inherited bone marrow failure.

The genes are TRBV4-1 and TRBJ2-7; 7 bases are shared with TRBD2. Trimming at V came to 8 bases and at J to 3 bases, leaving 10 bases not matched to a gene. The CDR3 is 14 residues long. CDR1 MGHRA and CDR2 YSYEKL come from the germline V gene. As DNA, the CDR3 is TGCGCCAGCTCGGGGGGAACGGTCTACTACGAGCAGTACTTC. Protein: CASSGGTVYYEQYF.

The chain has TRBV4-1 and TRBJ2-3, with 10 positions matching TRBD2. After removal of 0 bases from V and 5 bases from J, the junction contained 5 bases not matched to a gene. Germline-derived CDR1 and CDR2 are MGHRA and YSYEKL. This CDR3 spans 16 amino acids. For the CDR3, the DNA is TGCGCCAGCAGCCAAGATCATCGACTAGCGGGAGATACGCAGTATTTT. As protein: CASSQDHRLAGDTQYF.

The V gene is TRBV20-1, the J gene TRBJ1-5; possibly TRBD1 for D (5 bases). The germline V and J ends were trimmed by 6 bases and 1 base, with 10 bases remaining between them. Germline loops: CDR1 DFQATT, CDR2 SNEGSKA (reference sequence). This CDR3 comprises 13 residues. The CDR3 loop reads CSATGVSNQPQHF. DNA for the CDR3: TGCAGTGCAACGGGGGTAAGCAATCAGCCCCAGCATTTT.